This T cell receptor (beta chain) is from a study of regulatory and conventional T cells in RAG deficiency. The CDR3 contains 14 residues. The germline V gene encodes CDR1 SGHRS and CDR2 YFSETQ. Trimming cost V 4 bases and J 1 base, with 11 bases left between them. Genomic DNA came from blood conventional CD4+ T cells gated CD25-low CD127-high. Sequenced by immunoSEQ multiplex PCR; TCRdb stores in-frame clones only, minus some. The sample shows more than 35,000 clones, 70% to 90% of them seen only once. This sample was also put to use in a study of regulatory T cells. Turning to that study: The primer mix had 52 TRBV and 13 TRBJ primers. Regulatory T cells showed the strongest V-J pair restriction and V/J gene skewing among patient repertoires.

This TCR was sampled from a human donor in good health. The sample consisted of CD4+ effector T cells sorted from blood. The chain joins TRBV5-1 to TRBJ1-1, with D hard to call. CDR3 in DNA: TGCGCCAGCAGCCTAGATCAAGGGAACACTGAAGCTTTCTTT. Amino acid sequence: CASSLDQGNTEAFF.